Presented here are 14 T cell receptor beta chains from one specimen sequenced in a study of cytomegalovirus exposure and HLA in healthy donors. Primers included in the PCR were 60 Vbeta and 13 Jbeta primers. TCRdb's table, derived via immunoSEQ multiplex PCR, lists solely in-frame clones and lacks some. The table records about 150,000 clones, roughly 77% of them present only once. Sequencing was done on a sample of PBMCs. These receptors originate from a man younger than 45 in good health and CMV-seropositive.

V is TRBV20-1 and J is TRBJ2-5, with unresolved D. The germline V gene has CDR1 DFQATT and CDR2 SNEGSKA (reference sequence). The length of the CDR3 is 11 residues. V shed 2 bases and J shed 4 bases, with 5 bases lying between them. The CDR3 nucleotides read TGCAGTGCTAGATCGGGAGAGACCCAGTACTTC. Residues: CSARSGETQYF.

The V gene is TRBV6-1, the J gene TRBJ2-3; D is unclear. Germline V gene data show CDR1 as MNHNS and CDR2 as SASEGT. This CDR3 has 15 residues. Trimming pared 1 base from V and 0 bases from J, leaving 8 bases between. DNA for the CDR3: TGTGCCAGCAGTGAAGATAATTCTAGCACAGATACGCAGTATTTT. Its translation: CASSEDNSSTDTQYF.

Here the CDR3 DNA reads TGTGCCAGCAGCTTGGCGCTAGCGGGCTACAATGAGCAGTTCTTC. This gives the protein CASSLALAGYNEQFF. V and J are TRBV5-5 and TRBJ2-1, with 8 positions matching TRBD2. This CDR3 comprises 15 residues. V was pared by 0 bases and J by 3 bases, with 2 bases of the junction left unmatched. Looked up from germline, CDR1 is SGHKS and CDR2 is YYEKEE (reference sequence).

The rearrangement links TRBV4-3 to TRBJ2-7, with 9 nucleotides matching TRBD1. The germline V gene encodes CDR1 LGHNA and CDR2 YSLEER. This CDR3 contains 15 residues. V was pared by 1 base and J by 2 bases, with 3 bases of the junction left unmatched. This CDR3 reads CASSQGDRVAYEQYF. CDR3 in DNA: TGCGCCAGCAGCCAAGGGGACAGGGTCGCCTACGAGCAGTACTTC.

This clone was picked up one time. The chain links TRBV4-1 to TRBJ1-1; no clear D gene. With 4 bases removed from V and 0 bases from J, the gap between germline ends came to 12 bases. The germline V gene has CDR1 MGHRA and CDR2 YSYEKL. The CDR3 runs to 15 residues. The CDR3 region is CASSPMAGMNTEAFF. CDR3 bases: TGCGCCAGCAGCCCAATGGCGGGGATGAACACTGAAGCTTTCTTT.

This clone was seen a few times. J is TRBJ1-1 and V is TRBV5-6, with D perhaps TRBD1 (6 bases). Between the trimmed V and J ends, which lost 4 bases and 0 bases, there was a span of 13 bases. CDR1 SGHDT and CDR2 YYEEEE come from the germline V gene. This CDR3 is built from 15 residues. This chain's CDR3 is CASSRTGHMNTEAFF. Here the CDR3 DNA reads TGTGCCAGCAGCCGTACGGGACATATGAACACTGAAGCTTTCTTT.

The table lists this clone with a few counts. The chain links TRBV7-8 to TRBJ2-7; D remains ambiguous. Germline V CDR1 and CDR2: SGHVS, FQNEAQ. V dropped 1 base and J dropped 5 bases, with 15 bases sitting between them. The CDR3 spans 15 residues. CDR3 nucleotide sequence: TGTGCCAGCAGCTTAGGCGGAAAGAACCCCGACGAGCAGTACTTC. Amino acid sequence: CASSLGGKNPDEQYF.

The gene calls are TRBV30 and TRBJ1-6; TRBD1 agrees at 11 bases. This CDR3 has 17 amino acids. The ends lost 2 bases at V and 6 bases at J; junction bases unmatched: 9. CDR1 GTSNPN and CDR2 SVGIG come from the germline V gene (reference sequence). The CDR3 DNA sequence: TGTGCCTGGAGTAGGGGACAGGGGGTGCCCATTAATTCACCCCTCCACTTT. Encoded protein: CAWSRGQGVPINSPLHF.

This rearrangement joins TRBV6-1 to TRBJ1-3; D ambiguous. Germline CDR1 and CDR2: MNHNS and SASEGT. The ends were cut back, 2 bases at V and 4 bases at J, with 9 bases in the middle. CDR3 length equals 14 residues. For the CDR3, the DNA is TGTGCCAGCAGTGAAACTAGCCTCGGAAACACCATATATTTT. Translated, it gives CASSETSLGNTIYF.

The chain has TRBV5-1 and TRBJ1-2; 7 bases map to TRBD1. The CDR3 is 14 residues long. V dropped 4 bases and J dropped 1; count of bases not matched to a gene: 4. Germline V gene sequence: CDR1 SGHRS, CDR2 YFSETQ. The CDR3 spells CASSPGTVNYGYTF. The CDR3 nucleotides read TGCGCCAGCAGCCCCGGGACAGTTAACTATGGCTACACCTTC. The whole variable domain, filled in from reference TRBV5-1 and TRBJ1-2, reads KAGVTQTPRYLIKTRGQQVTLSCSPISGHRSVSWYQQTPGQGLQFLFEYFSETQRNKGNFPGRFSGRQFSNSRSEMNVSTLELGDSALYLCASSPGTVNYGYTFGSGTRLTVV.

This clone was counted a single time. This chain connects TRBV10-2 to TRBJ1-3; tentatively, D is TRBD1 (6 bases). Germline V gives CDR1 WSHSY, CDR2 SAAADI. The CDR3 consists of 14 residues. V lost 7 bases, J lost 4 bases, and 14 bases lay in between. CDR3 sequence reads: CASTRGMDGNTIYF. The CDR3 bases are TGCGCCAGCACCAGGGGAATGGACGGAAACACCATATATTTT.

V and J are TRBV7-4 and TRBJ1-2; perhaps TRBD1 as D (6 bases). V shed 3 bases and J shed 4 bases, with 21 bases lying between them. Germline CDR1 and CDR2: SGHVT and SQSDAQ. CDR3 length: 17 amino acids. CDR3 sequence: CASSFRDTGVKVYGYTF. In nucleotides, the CDR3 is TGTGCCAGCAGCTTCCGGGACACAGGAGTCAAGGTCTATGGCTACACCTTC.

V usage is TRBV18 and J usage is TRBJ2-5, with D possibly being TRBD1 (5 bases). The CDR3 has 15 amino acids. Trimming shortened V by 3 bases and J by 1 base, and 12 bases separated the two germline ends. Germline assignment: CDR1 KGHSH and CDR2 LQKENI. This chain's CDR3 is CASSPPTDSQETQYF. CDR3 sequence (DNA): TGTGCCAGCTCACCCCCCACTGACAGCCAAGAGACCCAGTACTTC.

The CDR3 is CASSLGTLAGVPDTQYF. Here the CDR3 DNA reads TGTGCCAGCAGCTTAGGGACACTAGCGGGGGTCCCAGATACGCAGTATTTT. The chain uses TRBV7-3 and TRBJ2-3; TRBD2 matches at 11 bases. The CDR3 runs 17 residues. V was clipped by 2 bases and J by 4 bases; unmatched bases: 8. From germline, CDR1 is SGHTA and CDR2 FQGTGA.